This TCR beta chain was obtained from a study of blood T cell repertoires in COVID-19. As for the study in general: There were acute and convalescent COVID-19 samples, and they came from the United States, Italy and Spain. Sources were T cells, B-cell-depleted T cells, or PBMCs; the material itself was cDNA or gDNA.

Original processing notes: Quantification of nucleated cells was approximated via reference gene primer amplification. Clones were read by immunoSEQ multiplex PCR, and TCRdb kept only the in-frame ones, dropping some. V and J calls and clone size follow that table, whereas D and trimming were derived from the DNA. This sample has roughly 390,000 clones, with about 85% found just once. The CDR3 totals 14 residues. The germline V and J ends were trimmed by 6 bases and 3 bases, with 15 bases remaining between them. Germline-derived CDR1 and CDR2 are SGHTA and FQGNSA. The TCR comes from a woman younger than 30 with acute or convalescent COVID-19. Sequenced input: peripheral blood. The chain carries TRBV7-2 and TRBJ2-7; a possible D gene is TRBD2 (5 bases). The chain's CDR3 is CASREAVPNYEQYF. The CDR3 DNA reads as TGTGCCAGCAGGGAGGCGGTACCTAACTACGAGCAGTACTTC.